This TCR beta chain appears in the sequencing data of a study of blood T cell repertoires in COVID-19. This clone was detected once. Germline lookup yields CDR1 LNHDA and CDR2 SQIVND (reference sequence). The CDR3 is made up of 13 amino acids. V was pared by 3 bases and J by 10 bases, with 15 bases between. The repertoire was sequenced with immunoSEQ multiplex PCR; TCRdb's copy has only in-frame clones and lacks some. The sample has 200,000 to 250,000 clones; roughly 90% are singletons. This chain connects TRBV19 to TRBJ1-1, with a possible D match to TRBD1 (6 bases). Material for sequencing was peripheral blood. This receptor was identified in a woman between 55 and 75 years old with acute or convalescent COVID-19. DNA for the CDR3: TGTGCCAGTAGTATTGGCTTCAGGGGTAGAGCTTTCTTT. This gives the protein CASSIGFRGRAFF.